In this sample, the clone carrying this TCR beta chain turned up many times. Antigen unknown. J gave up 1 base and V 6 bases, and 7 bases lay outside the gene matches. CDR1 is MNHEY, CDR2 SVGAGI, per germline. This CDR3 comprises 17 residues. The tissue used was unsorted bulk material of roughly 17-32 mg. RNA and DNA were co-extracted from it with the AllPrep DNA/RNA mini kit. Those sampled were patients whose primary liver carcinoma was treated by surgical resection. The template, roughly 0.45 ug total RNA, yielded TCR beta cDNA made with a constant-region primer. Modified slightly, ARM-PCR produced TCR beta libraries over three nested multiplex PCR rounds. In the first two PCR rounds, TRBV1-TRBV30 forward primers were paired with a C-beta reverse primer, and each round lasted about 10 cycles. TCRdb recomputed calls from the multiplex PCR reads with MiXCR, one row per CDR3 protein. The data hold 55,000 or so distinct CDR3 sequences, with around 64% observed a single time.

The sample comes from a study of tumor-infiltrating lymphocytes in primary liver carcinoma. For the study at large: Lesions, classed as T1-T3 N0M0, spanned roughly 4.2 to 11 cm across. Yields of productive TCRbeta reads ranged from roughly 3.5 to 7.13 million per sample and were similar across tissue types. Overall study results and limits: The overlap of tumor-adjacent and tumor-blood pairs was smaller than that of tumor region pairs.

This sequence joins TRBV6-5 and TRBJ2-2; 11 nucleotides line up with TRBD1. This TCR was sampled from a man in his forties or fifties with primary liver carcinoma and hepatitis B virus infection. Input material: liver tumor tissue from sampling region 2. Subset: tumor region T2, inferior pole. In DNA form, the CDR3 reads TGTGCCAGCAGGAGGGACAGGGGGGGATGGAACACCGGGGAGCTGTTTTTT. This gives the protein CASRRDRGGWNTGELFF.